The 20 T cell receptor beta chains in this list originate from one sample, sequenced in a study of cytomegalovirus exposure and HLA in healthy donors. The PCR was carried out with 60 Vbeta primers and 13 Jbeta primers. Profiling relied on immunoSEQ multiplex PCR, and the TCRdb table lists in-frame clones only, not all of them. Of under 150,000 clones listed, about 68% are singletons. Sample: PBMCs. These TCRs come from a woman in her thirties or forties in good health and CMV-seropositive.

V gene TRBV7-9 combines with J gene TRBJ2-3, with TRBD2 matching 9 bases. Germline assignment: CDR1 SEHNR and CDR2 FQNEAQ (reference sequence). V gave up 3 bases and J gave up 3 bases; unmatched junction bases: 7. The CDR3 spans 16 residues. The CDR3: CASSFGSGSGTDTQYF. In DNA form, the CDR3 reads TGTGCCAGCAGCTTTGGTAGCGGGAGTGGGACAGATACGCAGTATTTT.

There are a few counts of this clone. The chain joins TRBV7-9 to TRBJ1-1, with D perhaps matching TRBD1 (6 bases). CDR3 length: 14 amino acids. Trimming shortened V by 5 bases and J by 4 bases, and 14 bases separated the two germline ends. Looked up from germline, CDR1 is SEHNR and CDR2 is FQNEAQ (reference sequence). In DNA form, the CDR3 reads TGTGCCAGCAGCCCGCAACAGGGCGTCACTGAAGCTTTCTTT. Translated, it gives CASSPQQGVTEAFF.

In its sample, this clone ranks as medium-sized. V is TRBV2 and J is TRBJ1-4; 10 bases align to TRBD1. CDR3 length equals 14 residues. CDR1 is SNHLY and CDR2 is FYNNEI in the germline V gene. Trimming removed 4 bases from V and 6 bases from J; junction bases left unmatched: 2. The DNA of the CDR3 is TGTGCCAGCAGTGCCGGGACAGGGGATGAAAAACTGTTTTTT. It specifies CASSAGTGDEKLFF.

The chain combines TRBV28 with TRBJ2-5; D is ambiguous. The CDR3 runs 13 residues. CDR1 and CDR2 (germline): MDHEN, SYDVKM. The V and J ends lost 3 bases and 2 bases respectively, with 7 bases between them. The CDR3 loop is CASSLSGQETQYF. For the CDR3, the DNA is TGTGCCAGCAGTTTGTCAGGTCAAGAGACCCAGTACTTC.

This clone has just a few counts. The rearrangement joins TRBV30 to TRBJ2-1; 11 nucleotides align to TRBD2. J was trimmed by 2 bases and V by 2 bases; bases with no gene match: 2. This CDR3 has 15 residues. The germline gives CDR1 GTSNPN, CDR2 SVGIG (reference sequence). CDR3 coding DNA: TGTGCCTGGAGTTTAGCGGGAGGGCCCTACAATGAGCAGTTCTTC. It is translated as CAWSLAGGPYNEQFF.

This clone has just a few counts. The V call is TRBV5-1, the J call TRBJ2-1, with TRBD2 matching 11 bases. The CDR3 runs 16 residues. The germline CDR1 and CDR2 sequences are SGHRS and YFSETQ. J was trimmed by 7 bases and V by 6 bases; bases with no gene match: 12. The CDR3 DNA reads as TGCGCCAGCATCACTGGAACTAGCGGGAGCGGAAATGAGCAGTTCTTC. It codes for CASITGTSGSGNEQFF.

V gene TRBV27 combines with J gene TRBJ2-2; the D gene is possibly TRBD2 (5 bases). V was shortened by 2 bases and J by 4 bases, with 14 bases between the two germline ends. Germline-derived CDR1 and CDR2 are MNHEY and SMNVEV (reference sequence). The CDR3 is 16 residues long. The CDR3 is CASSLAEGQSTGELFF. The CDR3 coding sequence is TGTGCCAGCAGTTTAGCAGAGGGCCAGAGCACCGGGGAGCTGTTTTTT.

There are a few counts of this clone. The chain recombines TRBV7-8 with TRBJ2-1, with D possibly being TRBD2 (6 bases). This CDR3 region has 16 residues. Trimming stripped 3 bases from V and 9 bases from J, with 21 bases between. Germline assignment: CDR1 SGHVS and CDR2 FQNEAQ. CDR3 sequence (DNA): TGTGCCAGCAGCTTGGCTTTCCCCTCCATGGAGGGTGAGCAGTTCTTC. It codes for CASSLAFPSMEGEQFF.

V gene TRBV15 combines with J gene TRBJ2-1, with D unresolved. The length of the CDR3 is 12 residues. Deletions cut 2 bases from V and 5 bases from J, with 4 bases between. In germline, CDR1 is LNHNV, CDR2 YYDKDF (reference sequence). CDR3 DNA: TGTGCCACCAGCAGACAGAACAATGAGCAGTTCTTC. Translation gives CATSRQNNEQFF.

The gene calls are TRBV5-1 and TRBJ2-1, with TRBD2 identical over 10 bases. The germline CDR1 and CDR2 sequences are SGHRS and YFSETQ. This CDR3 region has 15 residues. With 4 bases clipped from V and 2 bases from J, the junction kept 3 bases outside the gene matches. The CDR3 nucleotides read TGCGCCAGCAGCCAAGGACTAGCGGCCTACAATGAGCAGTTCTTC. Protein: CASSQGLAAYNEQFF. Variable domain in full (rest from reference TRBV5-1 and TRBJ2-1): KAGVTQTPRYLIKTRGQQVTLSCSPISGHRSVSWYQQTPGQGLQFLFEYFSETQRNKGNFPGRFSGRQFSNSRSEMNVSTLELGDSALYLCASSQGLAAYNEQFFGPGTRLTVL.

This chain's CDR3 is CASSLGTSRSNEQFF. CDR3 nucleotides: TGTGCCAGCAGTTTAGGGACTAGCCGGAGTAATGAGCAGTTCTTC. The V and J genes are TRBV28 and TRBJ2-1, with 9 bases matching TRBD2. CDR3 length: 15 residues. CDR1 and CDR2 from the germline V gene are MDHEN and SYDVKM. V lost 2 bases and J lost 7; bases outside the gene matches: 6.

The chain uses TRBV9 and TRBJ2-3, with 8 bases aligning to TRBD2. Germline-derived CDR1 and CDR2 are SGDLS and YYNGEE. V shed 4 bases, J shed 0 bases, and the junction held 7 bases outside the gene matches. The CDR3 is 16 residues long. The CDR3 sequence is CASSTRLATSTDTQYF. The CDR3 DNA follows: TGTGCCAGCAGCACTAGACTAGCGACAAGCACAGATACGCAGTATTTT.

The CDR3 bases are TGTGCCAGCAGCGTAGCCATGACAGGTCGCACCGGGGAGCTGTTTTTT. It codes for CASSVAMTGRTGELFF. The chain recombines TRBV9 with TRBJ2-2; tentative D call: TRBD1 (6 bases). Germline values: CDR1 SGDLS, CDR2 YYNGEE. The CDR3 sequence is 16 residues long. V lost 0 bases and J 4 bases, leaving 13 bases between the germline ends.

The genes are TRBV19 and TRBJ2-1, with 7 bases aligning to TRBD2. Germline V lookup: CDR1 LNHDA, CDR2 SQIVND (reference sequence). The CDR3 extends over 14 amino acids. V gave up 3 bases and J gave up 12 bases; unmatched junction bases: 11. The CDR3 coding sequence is TGTGCCAGTAGTATCCAGGGACCCTCGGGGGGGCAGTTCTTC. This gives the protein CASSIQGPSGGQFF.

In DNA form, the CDR3 reads TGTGCCAGCTCACCACCGGAGACAGGGCGCTACGAGCAGTACTTC. The encoded protein is CASSPPETGRYEQYF. The chain joins TRBV18 to TRBJ2-7; 7 bases are shared with TRBD1. The CDR3 length is 15 residues. Germline V CDR1 and CDR2: KGHSH, LQKENI. The V segment lost 0 bases and the J segment 3 bases; nucleotides outside the gene matches: 5.

Here the CDR3 DNA reads TGCGCCAGCAGCATGGGACAGGGGGGCGAGCAGTACTTC. As protein: CASSMGQGGEQYF. The chain recombines TRBV5-1 with TRBJ2-7; 11 positions agree with TRBD1. CDR1 SGHRS and CDR2 YFSETQ come from the germline V gene. Unmatched junction bases numbered 3, after V lost 4 bases and J lost 6 bases. This CDR3 spans 13 amino acids.

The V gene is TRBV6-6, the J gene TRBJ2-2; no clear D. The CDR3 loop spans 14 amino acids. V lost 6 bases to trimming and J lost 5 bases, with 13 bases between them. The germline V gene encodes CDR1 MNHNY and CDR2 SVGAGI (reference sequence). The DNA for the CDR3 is TGTGCCAGCAGCTCCCGGGTAAGTACCGGGGAGCTGTTTTTT. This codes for CASSSRVSTGELFF.

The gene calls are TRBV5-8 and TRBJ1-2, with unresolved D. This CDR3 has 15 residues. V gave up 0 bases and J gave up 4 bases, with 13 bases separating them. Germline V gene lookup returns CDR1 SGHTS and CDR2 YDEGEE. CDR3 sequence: CASSLVSPLVYGYTF. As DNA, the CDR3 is TGTGCCAGCAGCTTGGTCAGTCCGCTCGTCTATGGCTACACCTTC.

The CDR3 nucleotides are TGTGCCAGCAGCGGGGACAGCAACTACACCTTC. Protein product: CASSGDSNYTF. This chain joins TRBV7-9 and TRBJ1-2; 7 positions match TRBD1. V trimming: 5 bases; J trimming: 10 bases; junction bases outside the gene matches: 4. CDR3 size: 11 residues. The germline V gene encodes CDR1 SEHNR and CDR2 FQNEAQ (reference sequence). Filled out from reference TRBV7-9 and TRBJ1-2, the complete variable domain reads DTGVSQNPRHKITKRGQNVTFRCDPISEHNRLYWYRQTLGQGPEFLTYFQNEAQLEKSRLLSDRFSAERPKGSFSTLEIQRTEQGDSAMYLCASSGDSNYTFGSGTRLTVV.

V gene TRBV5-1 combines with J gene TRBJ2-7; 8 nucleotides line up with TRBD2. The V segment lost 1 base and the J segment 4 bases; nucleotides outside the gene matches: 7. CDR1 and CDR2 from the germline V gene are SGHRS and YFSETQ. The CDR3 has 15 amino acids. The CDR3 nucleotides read TGCGCCAGCAGCTTGAGTAGCGGGACGGTTTACGAGCAGTACTTC. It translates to CASSLSSGTVYEQYF.